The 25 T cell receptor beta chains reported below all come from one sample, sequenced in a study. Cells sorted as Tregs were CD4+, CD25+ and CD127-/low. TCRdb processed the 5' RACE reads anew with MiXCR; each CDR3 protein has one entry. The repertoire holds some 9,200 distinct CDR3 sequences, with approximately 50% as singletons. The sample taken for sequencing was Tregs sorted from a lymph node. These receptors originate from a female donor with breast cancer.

In DNA form, the CDR3 reads TGCAGTGCCACCGGACAGGGGCGCAATCAGCCCCAGCATTTT. Translating it yields CSATGQGRNQPQHF. J is TRBJ1-5 and V is TRBV20-1; 9 bases agree with TRBD1. Per germline, CDR1 DFQATT and CDR2 SNEGSKA (reference sequence). V was pared by 6 bases and J by 2 bases, with 5 bases of the junction left unmatched. This CDR3 is built from 14 residues.

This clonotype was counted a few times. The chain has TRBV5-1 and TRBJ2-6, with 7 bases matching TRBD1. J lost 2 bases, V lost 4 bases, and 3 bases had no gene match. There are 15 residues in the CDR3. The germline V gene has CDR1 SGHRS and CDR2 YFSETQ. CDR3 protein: CASSLGQAGANVLTF. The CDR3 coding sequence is TGCGCCAGCAGCCTCGGACAGGCTGGGGCCAACGTCCTGACTTTC.

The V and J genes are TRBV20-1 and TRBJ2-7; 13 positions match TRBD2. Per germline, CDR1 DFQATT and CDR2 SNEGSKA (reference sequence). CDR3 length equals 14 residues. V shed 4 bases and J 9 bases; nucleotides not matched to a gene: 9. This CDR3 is CSATPGLAGIRQYF. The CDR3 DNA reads TGCAGTGCTACTCCGGGACTAGCGGGAATAAGGCAGTACTTC.

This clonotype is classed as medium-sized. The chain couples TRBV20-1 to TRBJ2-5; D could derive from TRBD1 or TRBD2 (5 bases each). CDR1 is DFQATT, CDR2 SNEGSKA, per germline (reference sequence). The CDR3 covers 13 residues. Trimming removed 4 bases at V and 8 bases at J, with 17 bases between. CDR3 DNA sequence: TGCAGTGCTACACCCGGGGACCCAGTAACCCAGTACTTC. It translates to CSATPGDPVTQYF.

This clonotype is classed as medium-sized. The CDR3 bases are TGTGCCTGGACCCTACGTGGTGCGGGGCAGCCCCAGCATTTT. Translating it yields CAWTLRGAGQPQHF. The chain employs TRBV30 and TRBJ1-5; D is unclear. V lost 4 bases to trimming and J lost 7 bases, with 17 bases between them. CDR1 and CDR2 from the germline V gene are GTSNPN and SVGIG (reference sequence). This CDR3 contains 14 residues.

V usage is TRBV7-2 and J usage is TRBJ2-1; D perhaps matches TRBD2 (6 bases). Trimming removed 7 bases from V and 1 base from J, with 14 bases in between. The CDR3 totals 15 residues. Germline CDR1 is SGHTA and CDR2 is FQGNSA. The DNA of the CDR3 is TGTGCCAGCATCATCTACGGGAGTTCCTACAATGAGCAGTTCTTC. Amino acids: CASIIYGSSYNEQFF. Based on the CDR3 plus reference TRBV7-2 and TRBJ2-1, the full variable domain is GAGVSQSPSNKVTEKGKDVELRCDPISGHTALYWYRQSLGQGLEFLIYFQGNSAPDKSGLPSDRFSAERTGGSVSTLTIQRTQQEDSAVYLCASIIYGSSYNEQFFGPGTRLTVL.

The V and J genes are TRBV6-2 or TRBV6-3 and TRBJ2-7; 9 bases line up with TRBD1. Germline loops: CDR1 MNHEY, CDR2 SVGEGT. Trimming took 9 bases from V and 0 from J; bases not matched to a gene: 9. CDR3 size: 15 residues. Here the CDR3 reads CASRSGQGFSYEQYF. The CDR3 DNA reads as TGTGCCAGTAGATCGGGACAGGGCTTCTCCTACGAGCAGTACTTC.

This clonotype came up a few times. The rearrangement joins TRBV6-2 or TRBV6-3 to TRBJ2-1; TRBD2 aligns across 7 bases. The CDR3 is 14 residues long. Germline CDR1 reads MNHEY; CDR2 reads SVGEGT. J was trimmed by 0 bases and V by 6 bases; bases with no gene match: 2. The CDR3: CASSTSDSYNEQFF. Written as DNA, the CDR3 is TGTGCCAGCAGCACTAGCGACTCCTACAATGAGCAGTTCTTC.

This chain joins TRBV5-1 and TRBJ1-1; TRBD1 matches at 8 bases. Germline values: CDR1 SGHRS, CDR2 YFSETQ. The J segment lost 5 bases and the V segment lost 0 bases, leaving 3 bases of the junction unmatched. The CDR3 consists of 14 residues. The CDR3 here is CASSLVTGGTEAFF. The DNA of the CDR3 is TGCGCCAGCAGCTTGGTTACAGGGGGTACTGAAGCTTTCTTT.

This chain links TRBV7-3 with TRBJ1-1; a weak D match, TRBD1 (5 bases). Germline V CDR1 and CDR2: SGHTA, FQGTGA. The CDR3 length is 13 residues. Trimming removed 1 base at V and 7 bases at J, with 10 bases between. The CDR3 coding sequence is TGTGCCAGCAGCTTAATGCCAGGGAATGAAGCTTTCTTT. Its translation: CASSLMPGNEAFF.

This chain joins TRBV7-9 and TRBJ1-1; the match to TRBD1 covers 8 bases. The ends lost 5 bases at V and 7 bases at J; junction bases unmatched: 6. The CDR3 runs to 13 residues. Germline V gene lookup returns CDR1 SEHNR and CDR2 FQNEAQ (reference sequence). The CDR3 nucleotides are TGTGCCAGCAGCAAACCTACAGGGGGTGAAGCTTTCTTT. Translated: CASSKPTGGEAFF. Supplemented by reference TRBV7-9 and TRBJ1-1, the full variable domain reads DTGVSQNPRHKITKRGQNVTFRCDPISEHNRLYWYRQTLGQGPEFLTYFQNEAQLEKSRLLSDRFSAERPKGSFSTLEIQRTEQGDSAMYLCASSKPTGGEAFFGQGTRLTVV.

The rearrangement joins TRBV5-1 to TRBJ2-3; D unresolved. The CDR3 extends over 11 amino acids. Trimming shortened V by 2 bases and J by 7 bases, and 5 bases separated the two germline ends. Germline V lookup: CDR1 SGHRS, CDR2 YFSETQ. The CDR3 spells CASSFSNTQYF. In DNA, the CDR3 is TGCGCCAGCAGCTTTTCAAATACGCAGTATTTT.

CDR3 in amino acids: CASRDRNFYNEQFF. The CDR3 coding sequence is TGTGCCAGCAGGGACCGAAACTTTTACAATGAGCAGTTCTTC. The chain couples TRBV12-3 or TRBV12-4 to TRBJ2-1, with D uncertain. Trimming took 6 bases from V and 4 from J, leaving 13 bases between them. CDR3 size: 14 residues.

The CDR3 region is CASSRDSPGTGELFF. The CDR3 DNA reads as TGTGCCAGCAGCCGAGACTCCCCGGGCACCGGGGAGCTGTTTTTT. The J gene is TRBJ2-2, the V gene TRBV6-2 or TRBV6-3, with unresolved D. The ends were cut back, 6 bases at V and 4 bases at J, with 15 bases in the middle. CDR1 is MNHEY, CDR2 SVGEGT, per germline. This CDR3 is 15 amino acids long.

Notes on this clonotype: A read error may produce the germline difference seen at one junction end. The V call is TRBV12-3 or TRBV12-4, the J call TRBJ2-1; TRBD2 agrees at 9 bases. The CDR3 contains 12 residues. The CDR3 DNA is TGTGCCAGCAGTTTAAGGCTAGCGGGATCTATCTTC. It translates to CASSLRLAGSIF.

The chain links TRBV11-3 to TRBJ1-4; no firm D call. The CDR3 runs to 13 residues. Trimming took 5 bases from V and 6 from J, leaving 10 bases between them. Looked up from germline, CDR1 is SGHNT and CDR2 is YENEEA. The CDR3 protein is CASSASVDEKLFF. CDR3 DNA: TGTGCCAGCAGCGCCTCGGTTGATGAAAAACTGTTTTTT.

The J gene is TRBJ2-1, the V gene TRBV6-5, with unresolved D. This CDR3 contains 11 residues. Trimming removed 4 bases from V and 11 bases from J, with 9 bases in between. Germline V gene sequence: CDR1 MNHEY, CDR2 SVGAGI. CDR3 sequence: CASSWGIKQFF. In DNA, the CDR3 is TGTGCCAGCAGTTGGGGAATCAAGCAGTTCTTC.

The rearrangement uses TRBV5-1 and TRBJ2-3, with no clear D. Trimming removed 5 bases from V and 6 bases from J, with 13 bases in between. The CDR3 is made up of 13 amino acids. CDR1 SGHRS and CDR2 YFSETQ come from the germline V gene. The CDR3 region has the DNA TGCGCCAGCAGTTCCAGGTCGTACGATACGCAGTATTTT. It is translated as CASSSRSYDTQYF.

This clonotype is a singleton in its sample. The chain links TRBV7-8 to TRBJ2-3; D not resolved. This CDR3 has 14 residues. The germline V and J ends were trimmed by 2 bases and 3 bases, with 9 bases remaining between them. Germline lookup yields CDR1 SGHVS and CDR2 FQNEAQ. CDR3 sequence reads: CASSLKRETDTQYF. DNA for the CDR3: TGTGCCAGCAGCTTAAAGCGCGAGACAGATACGCAGTATTTT.

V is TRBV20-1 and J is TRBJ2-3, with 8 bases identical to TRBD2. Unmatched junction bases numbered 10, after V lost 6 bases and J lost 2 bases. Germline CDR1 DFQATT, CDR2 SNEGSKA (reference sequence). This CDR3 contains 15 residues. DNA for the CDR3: TGCAGTGCCGAACAGGGACTAGGAATCACAGATACGCAGTATTTT. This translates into CSAEQGLGITDTQYF.

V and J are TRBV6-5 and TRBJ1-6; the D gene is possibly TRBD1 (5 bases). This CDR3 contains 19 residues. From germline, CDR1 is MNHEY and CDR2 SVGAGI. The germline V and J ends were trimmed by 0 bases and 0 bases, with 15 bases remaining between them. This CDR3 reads CASSYSSPGGNSYNSPLHF. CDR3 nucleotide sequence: TGTGCCAGCAGTTACTCTTCCCCTGGGGGGAACTCCTATAATTCACCCCTCCACTTT.

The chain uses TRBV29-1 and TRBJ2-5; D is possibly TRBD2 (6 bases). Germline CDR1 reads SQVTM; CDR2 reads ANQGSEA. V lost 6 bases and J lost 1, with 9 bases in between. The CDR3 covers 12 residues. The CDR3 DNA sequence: TGCAGCGTGCGGGAATTCCAAGAGACCCAGTACTTC. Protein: CSVREFQETQYF. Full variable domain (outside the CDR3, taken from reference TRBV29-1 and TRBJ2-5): SAVISQKPSRDICQRGTSLTIQCQVDSQVTMMFWYRQQPGQSLTLIATANQGSEATYESGFVIDKFPISRPNLTFSTLTVSNMSPEDSSIYLCSVREFQETQYFGPGTRLLVL.

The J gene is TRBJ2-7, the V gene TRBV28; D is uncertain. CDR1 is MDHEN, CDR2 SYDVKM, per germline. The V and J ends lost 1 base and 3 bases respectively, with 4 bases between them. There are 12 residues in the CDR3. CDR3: CASSLFGYEQYF. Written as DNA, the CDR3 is TGTGCCAGCAGTTTATTTGGCTACGAGCAGTACTTC.

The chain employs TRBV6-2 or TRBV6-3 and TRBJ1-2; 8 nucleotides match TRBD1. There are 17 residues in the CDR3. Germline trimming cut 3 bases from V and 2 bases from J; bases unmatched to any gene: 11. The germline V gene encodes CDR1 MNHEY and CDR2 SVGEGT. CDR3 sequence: CASSYGQGPRKNYGYTF. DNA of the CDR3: TGTGCCAGCAGTTATGGACAGGGACCAAGGAAAAACTATGGCTACACCTTC.

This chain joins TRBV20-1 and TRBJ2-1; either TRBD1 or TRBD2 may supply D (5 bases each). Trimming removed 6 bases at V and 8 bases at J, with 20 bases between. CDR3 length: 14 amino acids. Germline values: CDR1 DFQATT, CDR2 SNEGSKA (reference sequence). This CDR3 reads CSASGGSRAYEQFF. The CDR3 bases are TGCAGTGCCTCAGGCGGGTCCAGGGCCTATGAGCAGTTCTTC.